In its sample, the clone carrying this T cell receptor beta chain was seen many times. The data are from a study of neurological immune-mediated disorders. The CDR3 loop spans 15 amino acids. Trimming removed 1 base from V and 5 bases from J; junction bases left unmatched: 8. Germline V gene lookup returns CDR1 DFQATT and CDR2 SNEGSKA (reference sequence). TCRdb ran MiXCR on the 5' RACE reads and lists one entry per CDR3 protein. The sample yields roughly 70,000 distinct CDR3 sequences, 4% to 6% seen once. The source is a woman aged 25 to 39 with multiple sclerosis. The sample consisted of PBMCs. This chain connects TRBV20-1 to TRBJ2-5; TRBD2 matches 9 bases. CDR3 nucleotide sequence: TGCAGTGCTAGAGTTCTAGCGGGGCCGACGGAGACCCAGTACTTC. It is translated as CSARVLAGPTETQYF.